Listed here are 25 T cell receptor beta chains from one sample, sequenced in a study of blood T cell repertoires in COVID-19. Clones were read by immunoSEQ multiplex PCR, and TCRdb kept only the in-frame ones, dropping some. This sample has roughly 150,000 clones, with around 80% found just once. Input material: PBMCs or T cells enriched from blood (not recorded which). These receptors originate from a woman in her seventies in a cohort exposed to, infected with or recovered from COVID-19 (not recorded which).

This clone showed up just a few times. In the same sample, other DNA sequences code for this CDR3. The J gene is TRBJ1-5, the V gene TRBV9; 7 positions match TRBD1. Trimming at V came to 0 bases and at J to 5 bases, leaving 2 bases not matched to a gene. CDR1 and CDR2 (germline): SGDLS, YYNGEE. The CDR3 has 14 residues. The CDR3 nucleotides read TGTGCCAGCAGCGTAGGACAGGGCGATCAGCCCCAGCATTTT. Amino acids: CASSVGQGDQPQHF.

The CDR3 DNA is TGTGCCAGCAGCTTAGTCGGACAGGCTAATTCACCCCTCCACTTT. This sequence encodes CASSLVGQANSPLHF. The J gene is TRBJ1-6, the V gene TRBV11-2; 7 nucleotides match TRBD1. Trimming removed 1 base from V and 6 bases from J; junction bases left unmatched: 3. Germline CDR1 and CDR2: SGHAT and FQNNGV. The CDR3 has 15 amino acids.

This clone was detected once. The J gene is TRBJ2-1, the V gene TRBV28; 11 bases are shared with TRBD2. Germline trimming cut 7 bases from V and 9 bases from J; bases unmatched to any gene: 8. In germline, CDR1 is MDHEN, CDR2 SYDVKM. The CDR3 consists of 14 residues. The CDR3 nucleotides are TGTGCCAGCAAGACTAGCGGGATATATACTGAGCAGTTCTTC. Protein: CASKTSGIYTEQFF.

The CDR3 region is CASSGVYNEQFF. CDR3 in DNA: TGTGCCAGCAGCGGAGTTTACAATGAGCAGTTCTTC. V is TRBV27 and J is TRBJ2-1; D not certain. The CDR3 has 12 amino acids. Deletions cut 6 bases from V and 4 bases from J, with 7 bases between. Per the germline V gene, CDR1 is MNHEY and CDR2 is SMNVEV (reference sequence).

CDR3 region: CASSGQQTSTDTQYF. Here the CDR3 DNA reads TGTGCCAGCAGCGGACAGCAAACTAGCACAGATACGCAGTATTTT. The chain couples TRBV7-9 to TRBJ2-3; possible D gene TRBD1, 6 bases. The length of the CDR3 is 15 residues. The germline V and J ends were trimmed by 5 bases and 0 bases, with 12 bases remaining between them. Germline V lookup: CDR1 SEHNR, CDR2 FQNEAQ (reference sequence).

J is TRBJ1-6 and V is TRBV15, with D tentatively TRBD1 (5 bases). The CDR3 is 15 residues long. Per germline, CDR1 LNHNV and CDR2 YYDKDF (reference sequence). V lost 0 bases and J 7 bases, leaving 10 bases between the germline ends. The CDR3 nucleotides are TGTGCCACCAGCAGAGAGGGACGGGGGAATTCACCCCTCCACTTT. It codes for CATSREGRGNSPLHF.

The chain employs TRBV7-9 and TRBJ2-1, with 7 bases identical to TRBD2. Trimming cost V 1 base and J 10 bases; bases outside gene matches: 4. There are 13 residues in the CDR3. CDR1 and CDR2 from the germline V gene are SEHNR and FQNEAQ (reference sequence). CDR3 sequence: CASSLVAGMEQFF. DNA for the CDR3: TGTGCCAGCAGCTTAGTAGCGGGTATGGAGCAGTTCTTC.

V is TRBV5-1 and J is TRBJ2-1; D call uncertain. Germline V gene data show CDR1 as SGHRS and CDR2 as YFSETQ. The CDR3 runs 15 residues. The V and J ends lost 0 bases and 3 bases respectively, with 10 bases between them. Here the CDR3 DNA reads TGCGCCAGCAGCTTGGGGCGCGCAGGCTACAATGAGCAGTTCTTC. This gives the protein CASSLGRAGYNEQFF.

The CDR3 nucleotides read TGTGCCAGCAGTTTAGGGACAGGGGAAGCCTACAATGAGCAGTTCTTC. It translates to CASSLGTGEAYNEQFF. The V call is TRBV28, the J call TRBJ2-1; 10 bases are shared with TRBD1. CDR1 is MDHEN and CDR2 is SYDVKM in the germline V gene. The CDR3 has 16 amino acids. J gave up 2 bases and V 2 bases, and 3 bases lay outside the gene matches.

V usage is TRBV6-6 and J usage is TRBJ2-1, with D perhaps TRBD2 (5 bases). From germline, CDR1 is MNHNY and CDR2 SVGAGI (reference sequence). The CDR3 length is 12 residues. Trimming shortened V by 5 bases and J by 13 bases, and 15 bases separated the two germline ends. CDR3: CASSGAALSQFF. DNA for the CDR3: TGTGCCAGCAGTGGAGCGGCCCTTTCCCAGTTCTTC.

This clone was seen more than once but under ten times. This chain joins TRBV6-5 and TRBJ2-1, with 7 nucleotides matching TRBD2. The length of the CDR3 is 15 residues. The V and J ends lost 2 bases and 4 bases, in that order; junction bases with no gene match: 5. The germline V gene encodes CDR1 MNHEY and CDR2 SVGAGI. DNA of the CDR3: TGTGCCAGCAGTTACGGTAGCGGGCGTTACAATGAGCAGTTCTTC. Translation: CASSYGSGRYNEQFF.

To note about this clone: The junction differs from germline at one of its ends, possibly a read error. The CDR3 protein is CATQAGAKYGYTF. The CDR3 DNA sequence: TGTGCCACCCAGGCGGGGGCTAAATATGGCTACACCTTC. The chain joins TRBV28 to TRBJ1-2; possible D gene TRBD1, 6 bases. Germline assignment: CDR1 MDHEN and CDR2 SYDVKM. The CDR3 has 13 residues.

The V call is TRBV5-1, the J call TRBJ1-1; 7 nucleotides line up with TRBD1. J was trimmed by 9 bases and V by 0 bases; bases with no gene match: 8. The CDR3 totals 14 residues. Germline CDR1 reads SGHRS; CDR2 reads YFSETQ. The CDR3 spells CASSLAWDSPKAFF. CDR3 bases: TGCGCCAGCAGCTTGGCCTGGGACAGTCCAAAAGCTTTCTTT.

The chain couples TRBV3-1 (or the pseudogene TRBV3-2) to TRBJ1-1; 7 nucleotides line up with TRBD1. Per the germline V gene, CDR1 is LGHDT and CDR2 is YNNKEL (reference sequence). The CDR3 runs to 17 residues. The ends lost 0 bases at V and 6 bases at J; junction bases unmatched: 13. CDR3 sequence (DNA): TGTGCCAGCAGCCAAGATAGGGGACAGCCCGGGGGCCCTGAAGCTTTCTTT. Its translation is CASSQDRGQPGGPEAFF.

J is TRBJ2-2 and V is TRBV10-3; 9 bases match TRBD2. Germline trimming cut 4 bases from V and 7 bases from J; bases unmatched to any gene: 4. The CDR3 loop spans 14 amino acids. CDR1 and CDR2 (germline): ENHRY, SYGVKD. CDR3: CAISAVAGVGELFF. CDR3 coding DNA: TGTGCCATCAGTGCGGTAGCGGGAGTCGGGGAGCTGTTTTTT.

The chain joins TRBV28 to TRBJ1-1; D not certain. The CDR3 runs 12 residues. V dropped 6 bases and J dropped 4 bases, with 9 bases sitting between them. CDR1 and CDR2 from the germline V gene are MDHEN and SYDVKM. The CDR3 sequence: CASSLRATEAFF. The CDR3, as DNA: TGTGCCAGCAGCCTCCGAGCCACTGAAGCTTTCTTT.

The V gene is TRBV5-1, the J gene TRBJ2-2; possibly TRBD1 for D (7 bases). Trimming left V 4 bases short and J 1 base short, with 11 bases between. Per germline, CDR1 SGHRS and CDR2 YFSETQ. The CDR3 totals 15 residues. The CDR3 DNA sequence: TGCGCCAGCAGCGCGGGACAGATGAACACCGGGGAGCTGTTTTTT. Encoded protein: CASSAGQMNTGELFF.

This chain joins TRBV6-5 and TRBJ2-7; D remains ambiguous. The CDR3 runs to 13 residues. Trimming pared 7 bases from V and 0 bases from J, leaving 10 bases between. CDR1 MNHEY and CDR2 SVGAGI come from the germline V gene. For the CDR3, the DNA is TGTGCCAGCACAAGATCAGGCTCCTACGAGCAGTACTTC. Protein sequence: CASTRSGSYEQYF.

The chain carries TRBV7-3 and TRBJ2-1; 11 bases fit TRBD2. The trim removed 1 base at V and 7 bases at J, leaving 3 bases unmatched. Germline CDR1 reads SGHTA; CDR2 reads FQGTGA. The CDR3 loop spans 15 amino acids. The CDR3 bases are TGTGCCAGCAGCTTAAGACTAGCGGGAAGGAATGAGCAGTTCTTC. The encoded protein is CASSLRLAGRNEQFF.

The V call is TRBV28, the J call TRBJ1-2; D gene uncertain. This CDR3 contains 12 residues. Trimming shortened V by 3 bases and J by 0 bases, and 2 bases separated the two germline ends. Germline V gene lookup returns CDR1 MDHEN and CDR2 SYDVKM. The CDR3 loop is CASSFTNYGYTF. Written as DNA, the CDR3 is TGTGCCAGCAGTTTTACTAACTATGGCTACACCTTC.

The rearrangement links TRBV28 to TRBJ1-5, with 8 nucleotides matching TRBD1. V lost 6 bases to trimming and J lost 0 bases; unmatched junction nucleotides: 13. Germline-derived CDR1 and CDR2 are MDHEN and SYDVKM. The CDR3 has 18 residues. This CDR3 reads CASRPSGTGYHSNQPQHF. The DNA for the CDR3 is TGTGCCAGCAGGCCTTCCGGGACAGGCTATCATAGCAATCAGCCCCAGCATTTT.

The chain employs TRBV28 and TRBJ2-1; 7 bases are shared with TRBD2. The CDR3 sequence is 15 residues long. CDR1 MDHEN and CDR2 SYDVKM come from the germline V gene. Unmatched junction bases numbered 4, after V lost 5 bases and J lost 0 bases. The CDR3 spells CASSPTGGSYNEQFF. The CDR3, as DNA: TGTGCCAGCAGTCCCACGGGGGGCTCCTACAATGAGCAGTTCTTC.

A few counts support this clone. The chain's CDR3 is CASRRQGNTGELFF. DNA for the CDR3: TGTGCCAGCAGGCGACAGGGGAACACCGGGGAGCTGTTTTTT. The chain couples TRBV28 to TRBJ2-2; 7 nucleotides match TRBD1. The CDR3 contains 14 residues. Germline CDR1 MDHEN, CDR2 SYDVKM. Trimming removed 6 bases from V and 1 base from J; junction bases left unmatched: 2.

The chain has TRBV7-8 and TRBJ2-7; no clear D gene. Germline V gene sequence: CDR1 SGHVS, CDR2 FQNEAQ. The V end was cut by 5 bases, the J end by 0 bases, with 11 bases between. The CDR3 length is 14 residues. CDR3 residues: CASSPRVDSYEQYF. CDR3 bases: TGTGCCAGCAGCCCCCGGGTGGACTCCTACGAGCAGTACTTC.

Only a few counts were recorded for this clone. The chain joins TRBV2 to TRBJ1-5; maybe TRBD1 (6 bases). The germline V gene has CDR1 SNHLY and CDR2 FYNNEI. V was clipped by 5 bases and J by 2 bases, with 13 bases between them. This CDR3 has 15 residues. CDR3 nucleotide sequence: TGTGCCAGCAGTTTTTGGACAGCCCGCAATCAGCCCCAGCATTTT. Translated: CASSFWTARNQPQHF.